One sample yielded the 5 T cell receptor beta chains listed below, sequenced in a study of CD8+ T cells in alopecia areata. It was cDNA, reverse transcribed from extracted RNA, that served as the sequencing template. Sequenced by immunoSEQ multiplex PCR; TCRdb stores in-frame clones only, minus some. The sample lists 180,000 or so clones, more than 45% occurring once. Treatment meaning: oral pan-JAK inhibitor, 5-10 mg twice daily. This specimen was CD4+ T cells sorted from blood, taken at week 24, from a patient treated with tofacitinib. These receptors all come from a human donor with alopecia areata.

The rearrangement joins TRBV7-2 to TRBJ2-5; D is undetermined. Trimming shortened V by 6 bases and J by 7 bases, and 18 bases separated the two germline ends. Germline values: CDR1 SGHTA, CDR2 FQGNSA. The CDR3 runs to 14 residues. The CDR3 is CASRGSSRMRTQYF. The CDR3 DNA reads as TGTGCCAGCAGAGGTAGCAGCCGGATGCGGACCCAGTACTTC.

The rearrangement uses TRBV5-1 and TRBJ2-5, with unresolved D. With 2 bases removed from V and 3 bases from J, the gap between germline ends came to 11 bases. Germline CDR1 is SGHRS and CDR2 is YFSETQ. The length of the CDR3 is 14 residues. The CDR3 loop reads CASSFSGPKETQYF. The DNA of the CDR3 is TGCGCCAGCAGCTTTTCCGGACCGAAAGAGACCCAGTACTTC.

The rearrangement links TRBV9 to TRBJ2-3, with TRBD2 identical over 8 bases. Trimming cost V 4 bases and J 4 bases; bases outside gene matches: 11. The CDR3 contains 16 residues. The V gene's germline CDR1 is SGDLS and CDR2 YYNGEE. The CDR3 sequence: CASSITGTSLADTQYF. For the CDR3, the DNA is TGTGCCAGCAGCATCACCGGGACTAGTCTTGCAGATACGCAGTATTTT.

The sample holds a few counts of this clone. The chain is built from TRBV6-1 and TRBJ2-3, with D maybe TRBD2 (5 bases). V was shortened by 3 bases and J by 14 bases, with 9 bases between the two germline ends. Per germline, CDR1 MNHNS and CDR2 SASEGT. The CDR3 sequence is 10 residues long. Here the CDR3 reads CASSDGGGYF. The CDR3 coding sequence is TGTGCCAGCAGTGACGGAGGAGGGTATTTT.

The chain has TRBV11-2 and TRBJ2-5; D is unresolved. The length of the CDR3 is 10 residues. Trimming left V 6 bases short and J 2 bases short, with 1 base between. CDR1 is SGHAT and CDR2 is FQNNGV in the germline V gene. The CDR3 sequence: CASSQETQYF. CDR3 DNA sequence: TGTGCCAGCAGTCAAGAGACCCAGTACTTC.